At least ten counts were recorded for the clone carrying this TCR beta chain. The germline V gene has CDR1 KGHDR and CDR2 SFDVKD. The CDR3 extends over 13 amino acids. V dropped 4 bases and J dropped 8; count of bases not matched to a gene: 5. Time point reported: patch test 2, 6 weeks after DPC sensitization. Treatment given: therapeutic diphenylcyclopropenone sensitization with weekly scalp DPC. The data derive from a study of human T cells and chemical hapten exposure. Each CDR3 protein gets one entry after TCRdb re-called the RACE reads with MiXCR. This table has 350,000 to 400,000 distinct CDR3 sequences, about 6% appearing once.

The receptor was derived from a woman aged 18-30 years with alopecia areata. Some clones in this sample may be carry-over from other donors' samples. The specimen comprised whole blood, sampled in connection with sensitization to the hapten diphenylcyclopropenone (DPC). The chain combines TRBV24-1 with TRBJ1-2, with 8 nucleotides matching TRBD1. CDR3 sequence (DNA): TGTGCCACCAGTGACGGGACAGGCCTAGGCTACACCTTC. Its translation is CATSDGTGLGYTF.